This TCR beta chain appears in the sequencing data of a study of glioma-infiltrating T cells after dendritic cell vaccination. Germline CDR1 and CDR2: SGHTA and FQGNSA. V was trimmed by 4 bases and J by 0 bases, leaving 12 bases between them. This CDR3 is built from 16 residues. In its sample, this clone was seen once. The target antigen is unknown. Method: immunoSEQ multiplex PCR; TCRdb's copy keeps in-frame clones and lacks some. Here the sample spans 45,000 to 60,000 clones, about 80% being singletons. The study, taken as a whole, reports: Higher TCR clonality did not directly relate to longer survival.

Noted time point: after dendritic cell vaccination, including at tumor progression/relapse. Selection required adequate fresh-frozen tumor tissue plus more than two years' survival data. This clonotype originated in a human donor with glioblastoma. This chain links TRBV7-2 with TRBJ1-4; D may be TRBD1 (6 bases). Sequences were derived from blood, sampled after dendritic cell vaccination. CDR3 sequence (DNA): TGTGCCAGCAGCTCGGACAGTAGTGCAACTAATGAAAAACTGTTTTTT. Translation: CASSSDSSATNEKLFF. Full variable domain (rest looked up from reference TRBV7-2 and TRBJ1-4): GAGVSQSPSNKVTEKGKDVELRCDPISGHTALYWYRQSLGQGLEFLIYFQGNSAPDKSGLPSDRFSAERTGGSVSTLTIQRTQQEDSAVYLCASSSDSSATNEKLFFGSGTQLSVL.